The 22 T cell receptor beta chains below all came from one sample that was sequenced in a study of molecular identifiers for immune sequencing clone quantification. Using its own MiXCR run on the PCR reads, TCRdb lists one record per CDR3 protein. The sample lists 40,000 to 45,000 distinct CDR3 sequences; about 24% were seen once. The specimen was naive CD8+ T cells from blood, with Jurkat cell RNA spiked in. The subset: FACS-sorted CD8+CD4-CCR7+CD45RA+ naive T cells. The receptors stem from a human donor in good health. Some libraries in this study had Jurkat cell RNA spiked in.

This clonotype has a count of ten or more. For the CDR3, the DNA is TGCGCCAGCAGCCAAGAAGGAGTAGCGGGAGATAATGAGCAGTTCTTC. This gives the protein CASSQEGVAGDNEQFF. The chain has TRBV4-3 and TRBJ2-1; 9 bases match TRBD2. Per germline, CDR1 LGHNA and CDR2 YSLEER. The CDR3 contains 16 residues. V gave up 0 bases and J gave up 7 bases; unmatched junction bases: 7.

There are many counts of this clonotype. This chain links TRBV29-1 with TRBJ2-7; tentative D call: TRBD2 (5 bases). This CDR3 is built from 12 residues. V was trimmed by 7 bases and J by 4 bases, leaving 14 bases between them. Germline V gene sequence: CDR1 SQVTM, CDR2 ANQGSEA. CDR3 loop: CSAEDGPYEQYF. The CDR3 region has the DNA TGCAGCGCGGAGGACGGCCCATACGAGCAGTACTTC.

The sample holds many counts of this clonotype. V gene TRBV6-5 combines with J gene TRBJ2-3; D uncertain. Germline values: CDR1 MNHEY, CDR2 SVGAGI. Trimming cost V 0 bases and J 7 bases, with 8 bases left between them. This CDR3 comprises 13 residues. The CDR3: CASSYSSGNTQYF. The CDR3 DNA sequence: TGTGCCAGCAGTTACTCGTCCGGCAATACGCAGTATTTT.

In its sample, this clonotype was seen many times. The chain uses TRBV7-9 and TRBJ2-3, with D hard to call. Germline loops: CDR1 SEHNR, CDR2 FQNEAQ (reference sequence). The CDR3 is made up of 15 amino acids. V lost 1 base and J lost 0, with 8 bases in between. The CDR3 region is CASSLVAGSTDTQYF. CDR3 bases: TGTGCCAGCAGCTTAGTTGCCGGTAGCACAGATACGCAGTATTTT.

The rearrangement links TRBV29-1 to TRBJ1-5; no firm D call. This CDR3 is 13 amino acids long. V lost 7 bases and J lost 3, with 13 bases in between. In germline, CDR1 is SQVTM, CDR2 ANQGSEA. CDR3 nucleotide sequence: TGCAGCGCCCGATTCAATAACAATCAGCCCCAGCATTTT. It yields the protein CSARFNNNQPQHF.

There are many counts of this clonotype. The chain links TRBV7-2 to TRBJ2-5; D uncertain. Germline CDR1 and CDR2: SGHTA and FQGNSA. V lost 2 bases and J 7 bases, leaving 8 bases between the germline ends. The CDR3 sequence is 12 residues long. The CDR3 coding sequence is TGTGCCAGCAGCTTATCCCCGGGGACCCAGTACTTC. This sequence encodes CASSLSPGTQYF.

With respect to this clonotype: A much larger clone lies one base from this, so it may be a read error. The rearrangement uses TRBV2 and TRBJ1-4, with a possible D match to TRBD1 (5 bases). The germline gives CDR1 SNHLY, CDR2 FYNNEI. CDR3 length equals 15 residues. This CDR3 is CASGESGGPGGKLLF. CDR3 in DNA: TGTGCCAGCGGGGAATCCGGGGGACCTGGTGGGAAACTGTTATTT.

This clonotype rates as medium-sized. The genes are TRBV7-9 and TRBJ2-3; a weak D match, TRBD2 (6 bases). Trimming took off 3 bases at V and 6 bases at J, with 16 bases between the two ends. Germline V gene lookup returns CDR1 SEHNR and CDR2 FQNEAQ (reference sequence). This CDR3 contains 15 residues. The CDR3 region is CASSFGGTGADTQYF. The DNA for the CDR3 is TGTGCCAGCAGCTTTGGAGGGACCGGGGCGGATACGCAGTATTTT.

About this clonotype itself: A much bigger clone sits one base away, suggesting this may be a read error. As DNA, the CDR3 is TGTGCCAGCGCTCGGAGCGCCCAAGAGCCCCAGTACTTC. Translated: CASARSAQEPQYF. This chain joins TRBV6-5 and TRBJ2-5; no definite D call. CDR3 length: 13 amino acids. Looked up from germline, CDR1 is MNHEY and CDR2 is SVGAGI.

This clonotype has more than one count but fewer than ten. Here the CDR3 reads CSARDGGREAWLSTDTQYF. The DNA for the CDR3 is TGCAGTGCTAGAGACGGCGGGAGAGAGGCGTGGTTAAGCACAGATACGCAGTATTTT. The chain recombines TRBV20-1 with TRBJ2-3; 7 nucleotides agree with TRBD2. With V trimmed by 0 bases and J by 0 bases, 15 bases remained unmatched. Germline CDR1 is DFQATT and CDR2 is SNEGSKA (reference sequence). CDR3 length: 19 amino acids.

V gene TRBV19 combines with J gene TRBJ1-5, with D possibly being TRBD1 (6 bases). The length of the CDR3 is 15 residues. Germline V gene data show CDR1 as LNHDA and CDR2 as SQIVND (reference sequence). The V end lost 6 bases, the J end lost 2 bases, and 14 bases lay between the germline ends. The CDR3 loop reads CASRPGTRRNQPQHF. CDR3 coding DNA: TGTGCCAGTAGACCAGGGACACGCCGCAATCAGCCCCAGCATTTT. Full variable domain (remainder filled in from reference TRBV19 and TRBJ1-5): DGGITQSPKYLFRKEGQNVTLSCEQNLNHDAMYWYRQDPGQGLRLIYYSQIVNDFQKGDIAEGYSVSREKKESFPLTVTSAQKNPTAFYLCASRPGTRRNQPQHFGDGTRLSIL.

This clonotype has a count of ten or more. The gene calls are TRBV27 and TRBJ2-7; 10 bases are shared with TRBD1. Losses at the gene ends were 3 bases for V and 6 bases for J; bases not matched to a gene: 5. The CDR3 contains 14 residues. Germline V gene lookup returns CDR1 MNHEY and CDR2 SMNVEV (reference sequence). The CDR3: CASSFGTGVFEQYF. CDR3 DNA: TGTGCCAGCAGTTTCGGGACAGGGGTTTTCGAGCAGTACTTC.

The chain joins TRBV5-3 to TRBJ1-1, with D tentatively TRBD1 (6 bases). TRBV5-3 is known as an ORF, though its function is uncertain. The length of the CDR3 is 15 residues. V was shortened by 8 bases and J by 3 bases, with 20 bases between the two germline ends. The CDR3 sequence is CASRDWGQEDTEAFF. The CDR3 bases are TGTGCCAGCAGGGACTGGGGGCAGGAGGACACTGAAGCTTTCTTT.

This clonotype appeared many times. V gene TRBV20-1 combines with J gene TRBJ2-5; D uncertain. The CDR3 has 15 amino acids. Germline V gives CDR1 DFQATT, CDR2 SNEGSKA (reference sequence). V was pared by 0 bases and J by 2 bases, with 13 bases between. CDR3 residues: CSARDLMAEQETQYF. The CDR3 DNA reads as TGCAGTGCTAGAGATCTCATGGCAGAACAAGAGACCCAGTACTTC.

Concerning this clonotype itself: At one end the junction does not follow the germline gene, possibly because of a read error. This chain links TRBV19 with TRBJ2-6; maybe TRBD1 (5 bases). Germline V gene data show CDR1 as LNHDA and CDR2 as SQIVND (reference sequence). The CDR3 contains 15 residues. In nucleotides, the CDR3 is TGTGCCACTAGTATACTGGCCACTGGGGCCAACGTCCTCACTTTC. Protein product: CATSILATGANVLTF.

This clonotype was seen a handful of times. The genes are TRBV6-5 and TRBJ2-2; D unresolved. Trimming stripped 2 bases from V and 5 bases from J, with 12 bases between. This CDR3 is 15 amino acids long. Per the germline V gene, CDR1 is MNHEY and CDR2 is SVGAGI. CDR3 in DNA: TGTGCCAGCAGTTACAGTGGTGGGTCTACCGGGGAGCTGTTTTTT. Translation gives CASSYSGGSTGELFF.

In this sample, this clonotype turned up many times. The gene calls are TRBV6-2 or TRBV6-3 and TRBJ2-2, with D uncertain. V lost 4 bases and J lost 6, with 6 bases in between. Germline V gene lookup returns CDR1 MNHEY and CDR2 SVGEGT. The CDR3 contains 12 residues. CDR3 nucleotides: TGTGCCAGCAGTTCTATAGCCGGGGAGCTGTTTTTT. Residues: CASSSIAGELFF.

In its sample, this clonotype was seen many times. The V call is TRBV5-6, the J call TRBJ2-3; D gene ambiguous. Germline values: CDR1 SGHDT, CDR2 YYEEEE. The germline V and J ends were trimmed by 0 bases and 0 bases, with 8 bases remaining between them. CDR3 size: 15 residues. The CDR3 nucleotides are TGTGCCAGCAGCTTGGGTCGGTTTAGCACAGATACGCAGTATTTT. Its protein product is CASSLGRFSTDTQYF.

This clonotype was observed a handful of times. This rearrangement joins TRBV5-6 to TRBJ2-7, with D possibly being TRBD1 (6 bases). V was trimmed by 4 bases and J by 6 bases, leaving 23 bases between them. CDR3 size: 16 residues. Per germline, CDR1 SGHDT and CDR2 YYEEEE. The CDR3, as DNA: TGTGCCAGCAGCGCCCTCAGCGTCAGGGGATCTGTCGAGCAGTACTTC. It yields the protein CASSALSVRGSVEQYF.

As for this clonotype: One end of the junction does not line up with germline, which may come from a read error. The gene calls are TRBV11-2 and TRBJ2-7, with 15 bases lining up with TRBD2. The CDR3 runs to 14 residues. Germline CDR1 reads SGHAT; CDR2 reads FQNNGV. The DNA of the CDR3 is TGTGCCACCGGACTAGCGGGAGGGTCCTCCGAGCAGTACTTC. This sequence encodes CATGLAGGSSEQYF.

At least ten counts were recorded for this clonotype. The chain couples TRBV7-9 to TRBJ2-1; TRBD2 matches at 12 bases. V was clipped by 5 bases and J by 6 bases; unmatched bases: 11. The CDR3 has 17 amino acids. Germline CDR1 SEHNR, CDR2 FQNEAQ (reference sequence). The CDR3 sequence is CASSPTSGGFVGNEQFF. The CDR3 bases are TGTGCCAGCAGCCCGACTAGCGGGGGATTCGTTGGCAATGAGCAGTTCTTC.

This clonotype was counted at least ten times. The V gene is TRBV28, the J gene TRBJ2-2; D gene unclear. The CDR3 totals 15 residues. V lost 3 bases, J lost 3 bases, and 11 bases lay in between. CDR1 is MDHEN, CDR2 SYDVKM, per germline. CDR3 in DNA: TGTGCCAGCAGTTTGCGAGACCTCTACACCGGGGAGCTGTTTTTT. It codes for CASSLRDLYTGELFF.